This TCR beta chain came from a study of blood T cell repertoires in COVID-19. Study information: PBMCs, B-cell-depleted T cells, or T cells were the source of the cDNA or gDNA that made up the material.

Assay: immunoSEQ multiplex PCR; the TCRdb copy retains only in-frame clones and omits some. Of roughly 380,000 clones in the sample, 89% are singletons; the top ten hold roughly 1.5%. Losses at the gene ends were 1 base for V and 8 bases for J; bases not matched to a gene: 1. Germline CDR1 is SEHNR and CDR2 is FQNEAQ (reference sequence). This CDR3 is built from 14 residues. The rearrangement links TRBV7-9 to TRBJ2-1; 11 nucleotides line up with TRBD2. This sequence was found in a woman between 35 and 50 years old with COVID-19, enrolled during active disease. The specimen sequenced was peripheral blood. The CDR3 nucleotides read TGTGCCAGCAGCTTAGGTAGCGGGGGGGATGAGCAGTTCTTC. Encoded protein: CASSLGSGGDEQFF.